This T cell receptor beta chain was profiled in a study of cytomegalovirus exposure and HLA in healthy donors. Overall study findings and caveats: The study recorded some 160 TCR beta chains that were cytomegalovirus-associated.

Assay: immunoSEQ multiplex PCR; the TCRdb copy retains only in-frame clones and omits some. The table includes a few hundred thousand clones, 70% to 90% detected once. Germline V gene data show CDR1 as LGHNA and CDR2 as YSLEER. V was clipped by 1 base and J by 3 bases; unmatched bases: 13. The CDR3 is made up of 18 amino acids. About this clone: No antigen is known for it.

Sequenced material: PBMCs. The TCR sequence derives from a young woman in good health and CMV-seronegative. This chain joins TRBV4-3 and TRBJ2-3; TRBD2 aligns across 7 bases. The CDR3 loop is CASSQVGASGDFTDTQYF. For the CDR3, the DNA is TGCGCCAGCAGCCAAGTTGGCGCTAGCGGAGACTTTACAGATACGCAGTATTTT.